The 7 T cell receptor beta chains below all came from one sample that was sequenced in a study of cytomegalovirus exposure and HLA in healthy donors. Clones were read by immunoSEQ multiplex PCR, and TCRdb kept only the in-frame ones, dropping some. The sample lists 100,000 to 120,000 clones, around 85% occurring once. Sequencing used PBMCs. The receptors originated from a woman under 30 in good health and CMV-seronegative.

This clone has a single count. The chain combines TRBV4-1 with TRBJ1-3, with TRBD1 matching over 10 bases. V lost 1 base and J lost 7; bases outside the gene matches: 13. The CDR3 extends over 18 amino acids. Germline CDR1 MGHRA, CDR2 YSYEKL. CDR3 amino acids: CASSQAGTGDLLSNTIYF. CDR3 coding DNA: TGCGCCAGCAGCCAAGCCGGGACAGGGGACCTCTTGTCCAACACCATATATTTT.

V gene TRBV9 combines with J gene TRBJ2-5; D perhaps matches TRBD1 (7 bases). Trimming cost V 1 base and J 0 bases, with 13 bases left between them. In germline, CDR1 is SGDLS, CDR2 YYNGEE. The CDR3 is 16 amino acids. The CDR3 DNA reads as TGTGCCAGCAGCGTATACCCAGGGGGGAACCAAGAGACCCAGTACTTC. This translates into CASSVYPGGNQETQYF.

The chain recombines TRBV10-3 with TRBJ2-3; D remains unclear. Trimming stripped 0 bases from V and 6 bases from J, with 13 bases between. The CDR3 length is 15 residues. Germline V gene lookup returns CDR1 ENHRY and CDR2 SYGVKD. The CDR3 is CAISESQGGVDTQYF. In nucleotides, the CDR3 is TGTGCCATCAGTGAGTCGCAAGGCGGCGTGGATACGCAGTATTTT.

The chain joins TRBV5-6 to TRBJ1-2; D may be TRBD1 (6 bases). The CDR3 sequence is 14 residues long. V lost 4 bases, J lost 4 bases, and 14 bases lay in between. Germline-derived CDR1 and CDR2 are SGHDT and YYEEEE. The CDR3, as DNA: TGTGCCAGCAGCGAAGGACAGAGCCCCTATGGCTACACCTTC. It specifies CASSEGQSPYGYTF.

The rearrangement joins TRBV5-1 to TRBJ1-4; the match to TRBD1 covers 8 bases. Losses at the gene ends were 0 bases for V and 8 bases for J; bases not matched to a gene: 3. CDR3 length equals 14 residues. The germline V gene encodes CDR1 SGHRS and CDR2 YFSETQ. The CDR3 DNA is TGCGCCAGCAGCTTGGGGACAGGGAAGGAAAAACTGTTTTTT. Its translation is CASSLGTGKEKLFF. Full variable domain (outside the CDR3, taken from reference TRBV5-1 and TRBJ1-4): KAGVTQTPRYLIKTRGQQVTLSCSPISGHRSVSWYQQTPGQGLQFLFEYFSETQRNKGNFPGRFSGRQFSNSRSEMNVSTLELGDSALYLCASSLGTGKEKLFFGSGTQLSVL.

CDR3 DNA: TGCGCCAGCAGCTTGCCCAGGGGAAACACCATATATTTT. Protein: CASSLPRGNTIYF. J is TRBJ1-3 and V is TRBV5-1; no clear D gene. Trimming shortened V by 1 base and J by 4 bases, and 6 bases separated the two germline ends. This CDR3 comprises 13 residues. From germline, CDR1 is SGHRS and CDR2 YFSETQ.

V gene TRBV13 combines with J gene TRBJ1-4; 7 nucleotides match TRBD1. J was trimmed by 7 bases and V by 4 bases; bases with no gene match: 6. Per the germline V gene, CDR1 is PRHDT and CDR2 is FYEKMQ (reference sequence). The CDR3 consists of 14 residues. The CDR3 is CASSYRGQFEKLFF. The CDR3 nucleotides read TGTGCCAGCAGCTACAGGGGCCAATTTGAAAAACTGTTTTTT.